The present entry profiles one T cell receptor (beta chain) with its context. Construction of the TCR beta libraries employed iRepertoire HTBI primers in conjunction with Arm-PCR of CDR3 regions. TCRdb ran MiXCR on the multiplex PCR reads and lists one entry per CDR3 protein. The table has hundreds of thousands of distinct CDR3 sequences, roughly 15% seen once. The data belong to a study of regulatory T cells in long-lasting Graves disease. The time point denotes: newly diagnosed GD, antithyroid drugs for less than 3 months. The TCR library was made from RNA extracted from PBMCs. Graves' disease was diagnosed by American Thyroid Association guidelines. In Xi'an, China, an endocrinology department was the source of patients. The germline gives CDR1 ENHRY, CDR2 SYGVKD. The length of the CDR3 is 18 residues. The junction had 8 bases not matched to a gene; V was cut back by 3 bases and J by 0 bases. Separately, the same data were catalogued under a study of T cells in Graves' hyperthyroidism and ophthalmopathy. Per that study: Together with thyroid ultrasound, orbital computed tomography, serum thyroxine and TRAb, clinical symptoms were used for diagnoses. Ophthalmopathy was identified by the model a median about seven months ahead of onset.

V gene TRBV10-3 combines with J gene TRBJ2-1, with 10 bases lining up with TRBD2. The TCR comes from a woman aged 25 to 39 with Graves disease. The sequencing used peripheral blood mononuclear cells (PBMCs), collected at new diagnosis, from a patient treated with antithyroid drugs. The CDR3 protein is CAISERTSGKISYNEQFF. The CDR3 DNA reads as TGTGCCATCAGTGAACGGACTAGCGGAAAGATCTCCTACAATGAGCAGTTCTTC.